The rows below give T cell receptor beta chains drawn from one sample of a study of STAT5B mutations in CD4+ large granular lymphocyte leukemia. The table came from immunoSEQ multiplex PCR; TCRdb's copy has only in-frame clones and leaves some out. The data hold approximately 30,000 clones, with 65% to 70% observed a single time. Sequenced: CD4+ T cells from blood buffy coats. Receptor source: a human donor in good health. The CDR3 runs from the conserved cysteine through the conserved F or W. D genes are given only for firm matches. Size values are once, few and many counts, or a class for expanded clones, and some rows have none.

>NA|TRBD1|TRBV14|TRBJ1-2
TGTGCCAGCAGCCCATCAGTAGGGACAGGGAAGTTCGGCTACACCTTC
CASSPSVGTGKFGYTF
>NA|NA|TRBV5-1|TRBJ2-3
TGCGCCAGCAGGTCATCGGTACCTCTGGGCACAGATACGCAGTATTTT
CASRSSVPLGTDTQYF
>NA|NA|TRBV10-3|TRBJ2-2
TGTGCCATCAGCTCCGGGAACAGGGCCGCGAACACCGGGGAGCTGTTTTTT
CAISSGNRAANTGELFF
>NA|TRBD1|TRBV29-1|TRBJ1-2
TGCAGCGTTGCCCTACCGGGACAGGGGAGTTCCTATGGCTACACCTTC
CSVALPGQGSSYGYTF
>NA|NA|TRBV12-5|TRBJ2-7
TGTGCTAGTGGTTTTACAACCCCCAGGACAGCCGCCTACGAGCAGTACTTC
CASGFTTPRTAAYEQYF
>few|NA|TRBV27|TRBJ1-1
TGTGCCAGCAGTTTAAGGACGGACATGAACACTGAAGCTTTCTTT
CASSLRTDMNTEAFF
>few|TRBD1|TRBV2|TRBJ1-1
TGTGCCAGCGGGACAGAGATATCTGAAGCTTTCTTT
CASGTEISEAFF
>NA|NA|TRBV20-1|TRBJ1-1
TGCGGGTTCACGGGTGCCACTGAAGCTTTCTTT
CGFTGATEAFF
>NA|NA|TRBV6-4|TRBJ2-2
TGTGCCAGCAGTCTTGGTTCGTCGAACACCGGGGAGCTGTTTTTT
CASSLGSSNTGELFF
>NA|NA|TRBV2|TRBJ1-6
TGTGCCAGCAGATACACCAAGGAAAATTCACCCCTCCACTTT
CASRYTKENSPLHF
>NA|TRBD1|TRBV27|TRBJ2-3
TGTGCCAGCGCTTATCGGGACAGGGGGCAAGATACGCAGTATTTT
CASAYRDRGQDTQYF
>NA|NA|TRBV10-3|TRBJ1-1
TGTGCCATCAGTCCGACTCAGGAGGGCTCTGAAGCTTTCTTT
CAISPTQEGSEAFF
>few|NA|TRBV7-9|TRBJ1-2
TGTGCCAGCAGCTTCTGGGGAGGCGGTGGCTACACCTTC
CASSFWGGGGYTF
>NA|NA|TRBV6-5|TRBJ1-2
TGTGCTGCCCGCGGTAACAGGGCCAGCTATGGCTACACCTTC
CAARGNRASYGYTF
>few|TRBD2|TRBV5-4|TRBJ2-5
TGTGCCAGCAGCTGGACTAGCGGGGGGCCAGAGACCCAGTACTTC
CASSWTSGGPETQYF
>NA|TRBD1|TRBV28|TRBJ1-5
TGTGCCAGCAACACCGGGACAGCATACAATCAGCCCCAGCATTTT
CASNTGTAYNQPQHF
>NA|NA|TRBV11-1|TRBJ2-7
TGTGCCAGCAGCCCTCTTAGTGGCAGGGCGGTTGGCGAGCAGTACTTC
CASSPLSGRAVGEQYF
>NA|NA|TRBV7-2|TRBJ1-4
TGTGCCAGCAGCCCCCGTAGGGAGTTAGCTAATGAAAAACTGTTTTTT
CASSPRRELANEKLFF
>NA|NA|TRBV29-1|TRBJ1-2
TGCAGCGTTGAGGTTGGGGGTGGCTATGGCTACACCTTC
CSVEVGGGYGYTF
>few|NA|TRBV27|TRBJ1-1
TGTGCCAGCAGTAATCGGGACCCCCCGGGGGCTTTCTTT
CASSNRDPPGAFF
>NA|NA|TRBV7-9|TRBJ2-1
TGTGCCAGCAGCTTAAGAACGAAGGCGGGGACCTACAATGAGCAGTTCTTC
CASSLRTKAGTYNEQFF
>NA|NA|TRBV9|TRBJ2-7
TGTGCCAGCAGCGTTAGCCCCGGGCAGGGGCAGGGGGAGCAGTACTTC
CASSVSPGQGQGEQYF
>NA|NA|TRBV6-4|TRBJ2-3
TGTGCCAGTAAGGACGGAAAAACAGATACGCAGTATTTT
CASKDGKTDTQYF
>few|NA|TRBV9|TRBJ1-2
TGTGCCAGCAGCCTCCCCGGCGCGGTACATGGCTACACCTTC
CASSLPGAVHGYTF
>NA|TRBD1|TRBV4-1|TRBJ1-4
TGCGCCAGCAGCCGGGGACAGGGTAATGAAAAACTGTTTTTT
CASSRGQGNEKLFF
>few|NA|TRBV5-6|TRBJ1-5
TGTGCCAGCAGCTTGTTAAATCAGCCCCAGCATTTT
CASSLLNQPQHF
>NA|NA|TRBV19|TRBJ1-2
TGTGCCAGTAGTATTAGCGACCCAGCAAACTATGGCTACACCTTC
CASSISDPANYGYTF
>NA|NA|TRBV15|TRBJ1-3
TGTGCCACCAGCAGGATGGACAACTCTGGAAACACCATATATTTT
CATSRMDNSGNTIYF
>NA|NA|TRBV29-1|TRBJ1-2
TGCAGCGCCCCCGGGCCCTACTATGGCTACACCTTC
CSAPGPYYGYTF
>NA|NA|TRBV5-1|TRBJ2-5
TGCGCCAGCAGCCCGGGACGCCTTTACCAAGAGACCCAGTACTTC
CASSPGRLYQETQYF
>NA|NA|TRBV7-2|TRBJ1-6
TGTGCCAGCAGCTTAGGACAACGTTCACCCCTCCACTTT
CASSLGQRSPLHF
>NA|TRBD2|TRBV7-9|TRBJ2-3
TGTGCCAGCAGTTCAACTAGCGGGGGGGTAGATACGCAGTATTTT
CASSSTSGGVDTQYF
>NA|NA|TRBV15|TRBJ1-3
TGTGCCACCAGTACGGGGGGACTAGGTGGAAACACCATATATTTT
CATSTGGLGGNTIYF
>NA|TRBD1|TRBV11-2|TRBJ1-1
TGTGCCAGCAGCTACCCAGCGGGGACAGGGGGTCCTGAAGCTTTCTTT
CASSYPAGTGGPEAFF
>NA|TRBD2|TRBV19|TRBJ2-3
TGTGCCAGTAGTATCGGGAGCGGGGCCCCAGATACGCAGTATTTT
CASSIGSGAPDTQYF
>NA|NA|TRBV27|TRBJ1-1
TGTGCCAGCAGTTTAGGTACAGCCTCGAACACTGAAGCTTTCTTT
CASSLGTASNTEAFF
>NA|NA|TRBV5-1|TRBJ2-3
TGCGCCAGCAGCTTGGAAAGGGTAGGCACAGATACGCAGTATTTT
CASSLERVGTDTQYF
>NA|NA|TRBV7-2|TRBJ2-2
TGTGCCAGCAGTTTCGGGCAGGGGACGAACACCGGGGAGCTGTTTTTT
CASSFGQGTNTGELFF
>NA|NA|TRBV29-1|TRBJ1-2
TGCAGCGTTGAAAATCGTGGCGCTGAAGGCTATGGCTACACCTTC
CSVENRGAEGYGYTF
>NA|NA|TRBV5-1|TRBJ2-3
TGCGCCAGCAGTGGGGGGTCCCAGACAGATACGCAGTATTTT
CASSGGSQTDTQYF
>NA|TRBD1|TRBV4-3|TRBJ2-3
TGCGCCAGCAGCCGCTATCGACAGGGGTGGGATACGCAGTATTTT
CASSRYRQGWDTQYF
>NA|NA|TRBV7-8|TRBJ2-1
TGTGCCAGCAGCGATAGTCGTTGGAAGGGGGGGCCCATCAATGAGCAGTTCTTC
CASSDSRWKGGPINEQFF
>NA|NA|TRBV21-1|TRBJ2-1
TGTGCCAGCACAACCTCAGGGCTTTTCCATGAGCAGTTCTTC
CASTTSGLFHEQFF
>NA|NA|TRBV6-6|TRBJ2-2
TGTGCCAGCAGCGCCGGGACCCGCGTGGCCGGGGAGCTGTTTTTT
CASSAGTRVAGELFF
>NA|TRBD2|TRBV7-8|TRBJ2-2
TGTGCCAGCAGCCGACTAGCGGGGGCCGGGGAGCTGTTTTTT
CASSRLAGAGELFF
>NA|TRBD1|TRBV6-6|TRBJ1-5
TGTGCCAGCAGACCGACAGGGAATGGCAATCAGCCCCAGCATTTT
CASRPTGNGNQPQHF
>NA|NA|TRBV5-6|TRBJ2-5
TGTGCCAGCAGCTTGCAACAGCAAGAGACCCAGTACTTC
CASSLQQQETQYF
>NA|TRBD1|TRBV5-1|TRBJ1-6
TGCGCCAGCAGCCCCCGGACAGGGGAAAATTCACCCCTCCACTTT
CASSPRTGENSPLHF
>NA|TRBD1|TRBV7-7|TRBJ2-5
TGTGCCAGCAGCTTAAACAGGGGGCGAGAGACCCAGTACTTC
CASSLNRGRETQYF
>NA|TRBD2|TRBV6-1|TRBJ2-1
TGTGCCAGCAGTGAAGCCCCTAGCGGGGGATACAATGAGCAGTTCTTC
CASSEAPSGGYNEQFF